The T cell receptor beta chain described here comes from a study of cytomegalovirus exposure and HLA in healthy donors. The study, taken as a whole, reports: It was reported that the classifier diagnosed cytomegalovirus status with high specificity and sensitivity in both the original and validation cohorts. Later analysis identified a missense DCLRE1C variant that was linked to TCR beta V- and J-gene trimming.

Turning to this clone: Its matching antigen is unknown.

Trimming took 6 bases from V and 0 from J, leaving 6 bases between them. CDR1 LNHDA and CDR2 SQIVND come from the germline V gene (reference sequence). CDR3 length equals 14 residues. 60 Vbeta and 13 Jbeta primers were used in PCR. Produced via immunoSEQ multiplex PCR; TCRdb's table is partial and in-frame only. Its table lists tens of thousands of clones. The clonotype originates from a woman aged 55-70 years in good health and CMV-seropositive. V and J are TRBV19 and TRBJ1-6; D call uncertain. Material: PBMCs. The CDR3 region is CASSRDSYNSPLHF. The CDR3 nucleotides are TGTGCCAGTAGCCGGGACTCCTATAATTCACCCCTCCACTTT.